This record looks at one T cell receptor (beta chain) sequence and its context. Its antigen is still unknown. TCRdb recomputed calls from the reads with MiXCR, one row per CDR3 protein. This sample yields approximately 140,000 distinct CDR3 sequences, of which more than 20% are seen a single time; approximately 35% belongs to the top ten. The sample is drawn from a study of T cell repertoires in cytomegalovirus infection. Study at large: It can be stated that public TCR beta signatures indicated CMV infection as well as a matching HLA type. Findings and caveats of the study: Carriers of CMV and the relevant HLA type were discriminated by public TCR beta frequency.

Germline CDR1 and CDR2: SGHTA and FQGNSA. Trimming stripped 1 base from V and 8 bases from J, with 12 bases between. CDR3 length equals 13 residues. The receptor was isolated from a human donor in good health (CMV status not recorded). Some clones in this sample may be carry-over from other donors' samples. This chain links TRBV7-2 with TRBJ2-7; weak D call: TRBD1 (6 bases). Sequenced material: PBMCs, sequenced either directly or after in vitro stimulation (not recorded which). The CDR3 protein is CASSLVGQGKQYF. The CDR3 coding sequence is TGTGCCAGCAGCTTAGTAGGCCAGGGGAAGCAGTACTTC.